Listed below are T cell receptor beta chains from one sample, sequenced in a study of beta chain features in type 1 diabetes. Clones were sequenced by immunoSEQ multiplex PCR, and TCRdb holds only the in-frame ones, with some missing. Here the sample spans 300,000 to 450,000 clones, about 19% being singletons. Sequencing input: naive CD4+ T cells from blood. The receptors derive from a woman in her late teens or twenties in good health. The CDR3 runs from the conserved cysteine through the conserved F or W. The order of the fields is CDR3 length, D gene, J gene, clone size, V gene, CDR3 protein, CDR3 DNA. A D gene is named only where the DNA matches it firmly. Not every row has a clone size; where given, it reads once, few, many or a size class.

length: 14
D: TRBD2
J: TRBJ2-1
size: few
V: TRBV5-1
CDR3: CASRSLAGASEQFF
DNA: TGCGCCAGCAGATCACTAGCGGGAGCTTCTGAGCAGTTCTTC

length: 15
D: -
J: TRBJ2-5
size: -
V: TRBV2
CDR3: CASSEDQAGQETQYF
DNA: TGTGCCAGCAGTGAAGATCAGGCAGGGCAAGAGACCCAGTACTTC

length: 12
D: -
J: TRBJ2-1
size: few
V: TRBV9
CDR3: CASSVVFNEQFF
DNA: TGTGCCAGCAGCGTAGTATTCAATGAGCAGTTCTTC

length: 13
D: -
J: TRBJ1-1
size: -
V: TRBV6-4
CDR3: CASSTRRGTQAFF
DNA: TGTGCCAGCAGCACCAGGCGGGGGACCCAAGCTTTCTTT

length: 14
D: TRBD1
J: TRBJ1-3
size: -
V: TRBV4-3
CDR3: CASSPTGTGNTIYF
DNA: TGCGCCAGCAGCCCGACAGGGACTGGAAACACCATATATTTT

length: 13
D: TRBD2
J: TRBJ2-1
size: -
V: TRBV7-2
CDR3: CASSLGLANEQFF
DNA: TGTGCCAGCAGCTTAGGACTAGCCAATGAGCAGTTCTTC

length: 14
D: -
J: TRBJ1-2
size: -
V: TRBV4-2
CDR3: CASSQGKGSYGYTF
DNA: TGTGCCAGCAGCCAGGGCAAAGGAAGCTATGGCTACACCTTC

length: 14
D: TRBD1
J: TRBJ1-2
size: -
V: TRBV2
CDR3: CASRTSGTGVGYTF
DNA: TGTGCCAGCAGGACCTCCGGGACAGGGGTCGGCTACACCTTC

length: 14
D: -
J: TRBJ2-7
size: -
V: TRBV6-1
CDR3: CASRGTNILYEQYF
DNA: TGTGCCAGCAGGGGGACAAACATCCTCTACGAGCAGTACTTC

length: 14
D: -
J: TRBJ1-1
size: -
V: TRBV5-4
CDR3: CASSLGQPNTEAFF
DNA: TGTGCCAGCAGCCTTGGACAGCCGAACACTGAAGCTTTCTTT

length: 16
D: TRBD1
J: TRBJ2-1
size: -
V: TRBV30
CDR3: CAWSVLGTGIQNEQFF
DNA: TGTGCCTGGAGTGTACTCGGGACAGGCATCCAAAATGAGCAGTTCTTC

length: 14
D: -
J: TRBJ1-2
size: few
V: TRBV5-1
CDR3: CASSSDRNLYGYTF
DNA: TGCGCCAGCAGCTCCGACAGAAACCTTTATGGCTACACCTTC

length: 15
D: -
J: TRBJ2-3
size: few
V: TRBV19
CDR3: CASSATQGNTDTQYF
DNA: TGTGCCAGTAGTGCCACGCAGGGAAATACAGATACGCAGTATTTT

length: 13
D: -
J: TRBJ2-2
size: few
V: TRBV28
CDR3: CASLLRVTGELFF
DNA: TGTGCCAGCCTACTCAGGGTTACCGGGGAGCTGTTTTTT

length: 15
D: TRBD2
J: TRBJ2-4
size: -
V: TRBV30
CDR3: CAWSWSGWGGNIQYF
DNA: TGTGCCTGGAGTTGGTCTGGGTGGGGGGGGAACATTCAGTACTTC

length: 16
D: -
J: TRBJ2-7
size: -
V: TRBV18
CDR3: CASSPNIQAPVSEQYF
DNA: TGTGCCAGCTCACCGAATATACAGGCCCCCGTTTCCGAGCAGTACTTC

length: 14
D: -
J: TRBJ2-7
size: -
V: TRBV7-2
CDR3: CASSPGGGPYEQYF
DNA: TGTGCCAGCAGCCCCGGAGGGGGCCCCTACGAGCAGTACTTC

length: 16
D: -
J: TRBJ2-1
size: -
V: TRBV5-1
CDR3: CASSSDSPSSYNEQFF
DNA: TGCGCCAGCAGCTCCGACTCCCCTAGCTCCTACAATGAGCAGTTCTTC

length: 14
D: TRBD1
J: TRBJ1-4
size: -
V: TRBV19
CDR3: CASSPGGPNEKLFF
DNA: TGTGCCAGTAGTCCAGGGGGCCCTAATGAAAAACTGTTTTTT

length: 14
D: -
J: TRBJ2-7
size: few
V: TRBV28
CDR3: CASSRPTRLYEQYF
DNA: TGTGCCAGCAGTCGTCCTACCCGACTCTACGAGCAGTACTTC

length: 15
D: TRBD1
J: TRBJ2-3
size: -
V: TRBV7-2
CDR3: CASSSPGQGAKTQYF
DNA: TGTGCCAGCAGCTCCCCGGGACAGGGTGCGAAGACGCAGTATTTT

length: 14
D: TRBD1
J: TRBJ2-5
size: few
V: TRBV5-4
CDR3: CASSLQGAEETQYF
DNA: TGTGCCAGCAGTCTACAGGGGGCGGAAGAGACCCAGTACTTC

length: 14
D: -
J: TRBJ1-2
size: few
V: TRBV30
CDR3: CAWSVWQRYYGYTF
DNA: TGTGCCTGGAGTGTTTGGCAGAGGTACTATGGCTACACCTTC

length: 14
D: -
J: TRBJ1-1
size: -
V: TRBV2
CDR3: CASSIQSHMTEAFF
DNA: TGTGCCAGCAGTATACAATCGCATATGACTGAAGCTTTCTTT

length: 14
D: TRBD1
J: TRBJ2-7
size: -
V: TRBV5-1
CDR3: CASSPGQGYYEQYF
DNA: TGCGCCAGCAGCCCGGGACAGGGCTACTACGAGCAGTACTTC